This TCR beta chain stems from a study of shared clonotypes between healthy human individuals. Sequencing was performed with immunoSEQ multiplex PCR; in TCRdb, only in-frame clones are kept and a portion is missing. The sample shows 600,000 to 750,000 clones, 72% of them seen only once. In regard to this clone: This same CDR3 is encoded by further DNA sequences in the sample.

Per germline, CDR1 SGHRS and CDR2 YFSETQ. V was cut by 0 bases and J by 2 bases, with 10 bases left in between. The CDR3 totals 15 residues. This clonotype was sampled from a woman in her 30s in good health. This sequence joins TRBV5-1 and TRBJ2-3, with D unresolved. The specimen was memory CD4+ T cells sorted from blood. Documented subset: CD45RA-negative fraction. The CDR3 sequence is CASSLATISTDTQYF. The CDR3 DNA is TGCGCCAGCAGCTTGGCCACGATTTCCACAGATACGCAGTATTTT.